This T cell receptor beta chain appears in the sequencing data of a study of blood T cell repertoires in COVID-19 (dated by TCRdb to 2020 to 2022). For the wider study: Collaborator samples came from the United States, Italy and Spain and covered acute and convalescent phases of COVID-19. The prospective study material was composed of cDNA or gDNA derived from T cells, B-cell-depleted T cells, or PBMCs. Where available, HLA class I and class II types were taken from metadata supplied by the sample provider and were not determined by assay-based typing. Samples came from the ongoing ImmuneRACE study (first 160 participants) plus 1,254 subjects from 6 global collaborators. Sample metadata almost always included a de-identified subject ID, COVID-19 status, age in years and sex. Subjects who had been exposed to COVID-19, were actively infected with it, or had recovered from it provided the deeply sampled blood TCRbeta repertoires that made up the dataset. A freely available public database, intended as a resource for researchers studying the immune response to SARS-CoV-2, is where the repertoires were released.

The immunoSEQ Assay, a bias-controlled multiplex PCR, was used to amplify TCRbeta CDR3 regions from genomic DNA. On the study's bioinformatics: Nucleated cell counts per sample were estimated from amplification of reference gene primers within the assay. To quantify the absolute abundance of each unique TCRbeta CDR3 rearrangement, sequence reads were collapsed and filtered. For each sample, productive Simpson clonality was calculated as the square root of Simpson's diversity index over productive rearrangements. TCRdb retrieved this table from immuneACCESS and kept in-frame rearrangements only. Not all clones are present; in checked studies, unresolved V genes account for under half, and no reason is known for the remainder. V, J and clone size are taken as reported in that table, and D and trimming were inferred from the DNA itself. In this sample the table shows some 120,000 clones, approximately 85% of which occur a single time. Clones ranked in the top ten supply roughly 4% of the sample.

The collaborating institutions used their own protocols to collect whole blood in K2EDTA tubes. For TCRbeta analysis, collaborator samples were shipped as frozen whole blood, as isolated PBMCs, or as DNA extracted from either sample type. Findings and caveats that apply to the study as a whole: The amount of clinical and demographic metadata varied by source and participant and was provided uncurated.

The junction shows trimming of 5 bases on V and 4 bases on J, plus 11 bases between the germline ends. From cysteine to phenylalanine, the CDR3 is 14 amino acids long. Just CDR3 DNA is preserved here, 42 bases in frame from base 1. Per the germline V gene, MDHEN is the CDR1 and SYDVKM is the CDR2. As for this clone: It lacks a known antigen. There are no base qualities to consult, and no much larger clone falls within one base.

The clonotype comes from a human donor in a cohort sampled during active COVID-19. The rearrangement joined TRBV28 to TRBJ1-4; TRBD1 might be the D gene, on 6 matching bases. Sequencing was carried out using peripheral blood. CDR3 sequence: CASSRRGFNEKLFF. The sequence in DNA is TGTGCCAGCAGTCGCAGGGGTTTTAATGAAAAACTGTTTTTT.